The present TCR beta chain was sequenced within a study of OX40 agonist ivuxolimab in advanced cancers. Comment on this clone: The target antigen is unknown.

Study-wide points: In general, CD8+ T cells held more expanded clones than CD4+ did, on average. Clones of CD4+ and CD8+ blood T cells grew by week 6 at doses of 0.1 to 3.0 mg/kg.

Clones were sequenced by immunoSEQ multiplex PCR, and TCRdb holds only the in-frame ones, with some missing. The table shows roughly 71,000 clones, with more than 65% occurring only once. V lost 0 bases to trimming and J lost 1 base, with 7 bases between them. The CDR3 has 15 residues. The germline V gene encodes CDR1 SGHRS and CDR2 YFSETQ. The chain links TRBV5-1 to TRBJ2-2; no firm D call. The specimen comprised CD4+ or CD8+ T cells sorted from blood, sampled in a trial of the OX40 agonist ivuxolimab. The TCR sequence derives from an adult with an advanced solid tumor such as melanoma, head and neck, liver or kidney cancer. CDR3 region: CASSLAAQNTGELFF. CDR3 in DNA: TGCGCCAGCAGCTTGGCCGCCCAGAACACCGGGGAGCTGTTTTTT.